This T cell receptor beta chain was sequenced for a study of blood T cell repertoires in COVID-19. The CDR3 spans 11 residues. Germline CDR1 reads MNHEY; CDR2 reads SVGAGI. Deletions cut 10 bases from V and 7 bases from J, with 11 bases between. While infection was still active, Seattle patients were enrolled and then followed longitudinally. This table comes from immunoSEQ multiplex PCR, and its TCRdb copy is limited to in-frame clones, with some not included. The sample consists of 250,000 to 400,000 clones, about 87% of them appearing once. This clonotype was obtained from a woman under 40 with COVID-19, enrolled during active disease. The gene calls are TRBV6-5 and TRBJ1-3; D remains unclear. Sample: peripheral blood. CDR3: CATPPGNTIYF. In DNA, the CDR3 is TGTGCCACCCCCCCGGGGAACACCATATATTTT.